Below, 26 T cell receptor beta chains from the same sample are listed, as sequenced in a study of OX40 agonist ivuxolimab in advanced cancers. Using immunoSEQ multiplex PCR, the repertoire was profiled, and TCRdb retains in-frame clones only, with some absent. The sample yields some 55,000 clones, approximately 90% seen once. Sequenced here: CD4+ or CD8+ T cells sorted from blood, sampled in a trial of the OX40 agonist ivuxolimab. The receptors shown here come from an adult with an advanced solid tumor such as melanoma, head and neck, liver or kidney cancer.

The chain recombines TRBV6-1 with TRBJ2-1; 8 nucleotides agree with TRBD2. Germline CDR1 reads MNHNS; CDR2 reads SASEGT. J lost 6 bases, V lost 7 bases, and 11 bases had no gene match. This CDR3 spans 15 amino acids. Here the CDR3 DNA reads TGTGCCAGCATTCGAGTAGCGGGGACGCTCAATGAGCAGTTCTTC. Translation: CASIRVAGTLNEQFF.

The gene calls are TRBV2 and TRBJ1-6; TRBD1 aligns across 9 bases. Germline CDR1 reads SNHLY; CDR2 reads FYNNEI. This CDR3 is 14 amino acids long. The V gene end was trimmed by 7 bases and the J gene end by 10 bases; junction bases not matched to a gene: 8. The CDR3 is CASIGTGIRSPLHF. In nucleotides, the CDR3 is TGTGCCAGCATCGGGACAGGGATACGGTCACCCCTCCACTTT. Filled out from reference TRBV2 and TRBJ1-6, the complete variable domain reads EPEVTQTPSHQVTQMGQEVILRCVPISNHLYFYWYRQILGQKVEFLVSFYNNEISEKSEIFDDQFSVERPDGSNFTLKIRSTKLEDSAMYFCASIGTGIRSPLHFGNGTRLTVT.

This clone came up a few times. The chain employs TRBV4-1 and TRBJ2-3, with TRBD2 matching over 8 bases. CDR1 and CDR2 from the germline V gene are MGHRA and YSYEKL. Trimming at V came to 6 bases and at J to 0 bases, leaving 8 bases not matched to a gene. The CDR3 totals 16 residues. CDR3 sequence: CASRVRLAPSTDTQYF. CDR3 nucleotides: TGCGCCAGCAGGGTCAGACTAGCGCCCAGCACAGATACGCAGTATTTT.

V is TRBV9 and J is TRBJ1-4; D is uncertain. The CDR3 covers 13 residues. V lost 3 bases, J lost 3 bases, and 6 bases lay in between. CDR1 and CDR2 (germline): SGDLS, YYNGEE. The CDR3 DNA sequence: TGTGCCAGCAGCGGTACTGCTAATGAAAAACTGTTTTTT. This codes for CASSGTANEKLFF. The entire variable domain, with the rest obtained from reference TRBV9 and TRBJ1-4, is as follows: DSGVTQTPKHLITATGQRVTLRCSPRSGDLSVYWYQQSLDQGLQFLIQYYNGEERAKGNILERFSAQQFPDLHSELNLSSLELGDSALYFCASSGTANEKLFFGSGTQLSVL.

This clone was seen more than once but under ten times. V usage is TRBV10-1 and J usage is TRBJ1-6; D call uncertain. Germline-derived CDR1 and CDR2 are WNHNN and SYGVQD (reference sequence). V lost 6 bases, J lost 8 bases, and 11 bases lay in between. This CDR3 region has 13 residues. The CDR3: CASSLRRDSPLHF. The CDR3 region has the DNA TGCGCCAGCAGCCTAAGGAGGGATTCACCCCTCCACTTT.

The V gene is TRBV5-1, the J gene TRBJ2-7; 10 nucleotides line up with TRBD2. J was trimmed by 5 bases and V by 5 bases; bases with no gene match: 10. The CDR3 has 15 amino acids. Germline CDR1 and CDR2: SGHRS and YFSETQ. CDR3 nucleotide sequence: TGCGCCAGCAGTTTGAGGCTAGCGGGGGCGGACGAGCAGTACTTC. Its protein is CASSLRLAGADEQYF.

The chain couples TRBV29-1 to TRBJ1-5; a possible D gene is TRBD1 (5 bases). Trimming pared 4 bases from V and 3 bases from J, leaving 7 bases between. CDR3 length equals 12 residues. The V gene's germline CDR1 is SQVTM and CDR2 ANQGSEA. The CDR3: CSVGQTNQPQHF. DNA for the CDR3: TGCAGCGTTGGACAGACCAATCAGCCCCAGCATTTT.

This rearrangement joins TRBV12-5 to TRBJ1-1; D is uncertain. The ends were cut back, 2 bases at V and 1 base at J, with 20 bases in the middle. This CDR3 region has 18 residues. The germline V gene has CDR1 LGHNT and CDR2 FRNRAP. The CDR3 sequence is CASGLTSLGRVKNTEAFF. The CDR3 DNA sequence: TGTGCTAGTGGTTTGACCTCCCTGGGTCGGGTAAAGAACACTGAAGCTTTCTTT.

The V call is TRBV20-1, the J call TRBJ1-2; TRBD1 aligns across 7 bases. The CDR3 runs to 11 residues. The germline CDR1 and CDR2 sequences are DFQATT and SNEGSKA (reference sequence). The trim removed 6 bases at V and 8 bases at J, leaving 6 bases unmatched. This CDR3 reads CSARGVRGYTF. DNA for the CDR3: TGCAGTGCCAGGGGGGTCCGGGGCTACACCTTC.

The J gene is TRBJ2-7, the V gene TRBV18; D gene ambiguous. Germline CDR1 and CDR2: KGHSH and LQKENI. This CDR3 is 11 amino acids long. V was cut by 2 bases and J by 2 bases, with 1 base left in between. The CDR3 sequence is CASSPTYEQYF. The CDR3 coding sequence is TGTGCCAGCTCACCAACCTACGAGCAGTACTTC.

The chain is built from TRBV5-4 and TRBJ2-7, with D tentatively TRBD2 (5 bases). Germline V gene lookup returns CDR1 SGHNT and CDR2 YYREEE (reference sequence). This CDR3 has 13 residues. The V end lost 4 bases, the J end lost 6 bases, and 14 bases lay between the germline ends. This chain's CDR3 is CASSIGLVSEQYF. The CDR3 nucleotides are TGTGCCAGCAGCATAGGACTCGTCTCCGAGCAGTACTTC.

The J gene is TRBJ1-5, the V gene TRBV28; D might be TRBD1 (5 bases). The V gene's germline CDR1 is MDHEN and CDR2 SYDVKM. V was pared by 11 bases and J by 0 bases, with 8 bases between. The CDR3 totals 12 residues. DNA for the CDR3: TGTGCCGAGGGGAGTAGCAATCAGCCCCAGCATTTT. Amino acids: CAEGSSNQPQHF. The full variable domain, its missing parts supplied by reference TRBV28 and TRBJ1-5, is DVKVTQSSRYLVKRTGEKVFLECVQDMDHENMFWYRQDPGLGLRLIYFSYDVKMKEKGDIPEGYSVSREKKERFSLILESASTNQTSMYLCAEGSSNQPQHFGDGTRLSIL.

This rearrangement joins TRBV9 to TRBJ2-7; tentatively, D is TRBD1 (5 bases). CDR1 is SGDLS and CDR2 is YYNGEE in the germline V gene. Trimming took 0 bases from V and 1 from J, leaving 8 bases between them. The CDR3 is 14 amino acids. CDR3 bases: TGTGCCAGCAGCGTAGTAGGGGCTTCCTACGAGCAGTACTTC. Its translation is CASSVVGASYEQYF. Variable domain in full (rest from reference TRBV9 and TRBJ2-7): DSGVTQTPKHLITATGQRVTLRCSPRSGDLSVYWYQQSLDQGLQFLIQYYNGEERAKGNILERFSAQQFPDLHSELNLSSLELGDSALYFCASSVVGASYEQYFGPGTRLTVT.

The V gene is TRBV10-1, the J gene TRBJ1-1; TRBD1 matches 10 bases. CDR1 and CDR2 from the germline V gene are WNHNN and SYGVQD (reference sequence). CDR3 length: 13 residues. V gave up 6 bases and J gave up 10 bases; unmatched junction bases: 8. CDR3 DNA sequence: TGCGCCAGCAGCCCGGGACAGGGGTCGCGAGCTTTCTTT. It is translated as CASSPGQGSRAFF.

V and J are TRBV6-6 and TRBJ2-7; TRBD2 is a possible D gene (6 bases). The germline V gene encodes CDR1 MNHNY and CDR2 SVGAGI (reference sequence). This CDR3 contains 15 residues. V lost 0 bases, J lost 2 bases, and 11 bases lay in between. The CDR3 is CASSYSSGATYEQYF. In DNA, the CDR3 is TGTGCCAGCAGTTACTCTAGCGGTGCGACCTACGAGCAGTACTTC.

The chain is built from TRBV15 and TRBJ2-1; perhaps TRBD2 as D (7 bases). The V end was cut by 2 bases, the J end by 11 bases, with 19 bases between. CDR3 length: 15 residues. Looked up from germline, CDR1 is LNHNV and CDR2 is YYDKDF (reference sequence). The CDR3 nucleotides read TGTGCCACCAGCAGACCGAGGAGGGGGGGCGCGAAGCAGTTCTTC. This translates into CATSRPRRGGAKQFF. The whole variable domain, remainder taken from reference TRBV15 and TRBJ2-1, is DAMVIQNPRYQVTQFGKPVTLSCSQTLNHNVMYWYQQKSSQAPKLLFHYYDKDFNNEADTPDNFQSRRPNTSFCFLDIRSPGLGDTAMYLCATSRPRRGGAKQFFGPGTRLTVL.

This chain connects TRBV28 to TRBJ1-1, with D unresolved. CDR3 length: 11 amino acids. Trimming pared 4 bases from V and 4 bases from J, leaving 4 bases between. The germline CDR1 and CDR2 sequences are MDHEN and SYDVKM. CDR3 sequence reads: CASSWSTEAFF. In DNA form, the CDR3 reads TGTGCCAGCAGTTGGAGCACTGAAGCTTTCTTT. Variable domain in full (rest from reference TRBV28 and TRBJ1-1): DVKVTQSSRYLVKRTGEKVFLECVQDMDHENMFWYRQDPGLGLRLIYFSYDVKMKEKGDIPEGYSVSREKKERFSLILESASTNQTSMYLCASSWSTEAFFGQGTRLTVV.

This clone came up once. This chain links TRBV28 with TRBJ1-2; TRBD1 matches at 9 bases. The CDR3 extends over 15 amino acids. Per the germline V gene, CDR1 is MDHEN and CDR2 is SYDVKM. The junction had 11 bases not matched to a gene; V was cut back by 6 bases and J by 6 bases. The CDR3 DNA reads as TGTGCCAGCAGCCTAGGGGACAGGGATACGCATGGCTACACCTTC. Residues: CASSLGDRDTHGYTF.

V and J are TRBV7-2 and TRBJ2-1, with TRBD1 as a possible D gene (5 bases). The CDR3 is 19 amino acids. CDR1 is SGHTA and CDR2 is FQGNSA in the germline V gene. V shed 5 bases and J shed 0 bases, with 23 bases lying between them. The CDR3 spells CASSLRGSTPRYSYNEQFF. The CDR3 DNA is TGTGCCAGCAGCCTAAGGGGCTCCACCCCGCGTTACTCCTACAATGAGCAGTTCTTC.

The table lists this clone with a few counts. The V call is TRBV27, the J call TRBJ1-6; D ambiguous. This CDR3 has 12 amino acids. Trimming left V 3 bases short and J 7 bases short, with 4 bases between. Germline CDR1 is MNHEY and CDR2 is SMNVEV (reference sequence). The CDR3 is CASSLRNSPLHF. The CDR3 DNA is TGTGCCAGCAGTTTGAGGAATTCACCCCTCCACTTT.

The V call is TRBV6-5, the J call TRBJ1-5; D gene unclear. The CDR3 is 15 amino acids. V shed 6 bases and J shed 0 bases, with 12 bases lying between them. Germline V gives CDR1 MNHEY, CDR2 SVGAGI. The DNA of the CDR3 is TGTGCCAGCAGCCCCACGTTTTATAGCAATCAGCCCCAGCATTTT. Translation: CASSPTFYSNQPQHF.

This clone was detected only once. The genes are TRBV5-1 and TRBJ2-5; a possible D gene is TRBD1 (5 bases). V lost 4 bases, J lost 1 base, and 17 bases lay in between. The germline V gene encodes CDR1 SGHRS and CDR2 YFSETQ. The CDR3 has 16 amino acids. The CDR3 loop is CASSRKPREVQETQYF. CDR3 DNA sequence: TGCGCCAGCAGCCGAAAACCCAGGGAAGTCCAAGAGACCCAGTACTTC.

This CDR3 reads CASSFGDTQYF. The CDR3 bases are TGCGCCAGCAGCTTCGGAGATACGCAGTATTTT. V gene TRBV5-1 combines with J gene TRBJ2-3; D is uncertain. The ends were cut back, 2 bases at V and 5 bases at J, with 3 bases in the middle. The germline V gene has CDR1 SGHRS and CDR2 YFSETQ. The CDR3 is 11 amino acids.

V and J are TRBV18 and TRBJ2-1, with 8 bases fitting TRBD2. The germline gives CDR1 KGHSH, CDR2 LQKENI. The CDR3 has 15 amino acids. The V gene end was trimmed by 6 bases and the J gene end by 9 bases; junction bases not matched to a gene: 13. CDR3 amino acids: CASSTLGGARGEQFF. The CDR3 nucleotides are TGTGCCAGCTCTACCCTCGGGGGGGCAAGGGGTGAGCAGTTCTTC.

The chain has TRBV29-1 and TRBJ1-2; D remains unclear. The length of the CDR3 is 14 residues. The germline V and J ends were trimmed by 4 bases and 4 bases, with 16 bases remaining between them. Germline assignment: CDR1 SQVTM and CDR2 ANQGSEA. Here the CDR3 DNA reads TGCAGCGTTGGTGAAAGGGAGCTAGGCTATGGCTACACCTTC. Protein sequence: CSVGERELGYGYTF.

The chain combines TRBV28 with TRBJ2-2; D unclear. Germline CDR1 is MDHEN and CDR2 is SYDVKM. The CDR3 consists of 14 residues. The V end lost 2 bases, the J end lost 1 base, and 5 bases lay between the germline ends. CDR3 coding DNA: TGTGCCAGCAGTTTACGGAGGAACACCGGGGAGCTGTTTTTT. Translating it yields CASSLRRNTGELFF.